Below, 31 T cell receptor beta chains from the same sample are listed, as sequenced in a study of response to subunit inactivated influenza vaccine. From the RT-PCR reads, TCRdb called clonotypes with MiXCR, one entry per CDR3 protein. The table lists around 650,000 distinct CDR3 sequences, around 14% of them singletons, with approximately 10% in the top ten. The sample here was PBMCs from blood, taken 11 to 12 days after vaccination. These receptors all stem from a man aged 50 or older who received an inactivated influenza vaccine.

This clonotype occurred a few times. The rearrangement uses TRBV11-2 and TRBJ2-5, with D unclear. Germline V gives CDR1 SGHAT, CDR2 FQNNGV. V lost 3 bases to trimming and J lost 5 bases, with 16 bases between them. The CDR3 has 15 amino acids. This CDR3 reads CASSFVSTVRETQYF. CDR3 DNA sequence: TGTGCCAGCAGCTTTGTCAGCACAGTTAGGGAGACCCAGTACTTC. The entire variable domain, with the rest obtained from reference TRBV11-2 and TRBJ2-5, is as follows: EAGVAQSPRYKIIEKRQSVAFWCNPISGHATLYWYQQILGQGPKLLIQFQNNGVVDDSQLPKDRFSAERLKGVDSTLKIQPAKLEDSAVYLCASSFVSTVRETQYFGPGTRLLVL.

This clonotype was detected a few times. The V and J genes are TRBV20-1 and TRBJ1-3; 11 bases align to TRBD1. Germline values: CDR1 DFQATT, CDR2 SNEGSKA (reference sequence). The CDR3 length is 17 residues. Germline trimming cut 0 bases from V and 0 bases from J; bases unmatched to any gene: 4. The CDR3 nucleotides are TGCAGTGCTAGAGACTGGGGACAGGGGGACTCTGGAAACACCATATATTTT. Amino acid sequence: CSARDWGQGDSGNTIYF.

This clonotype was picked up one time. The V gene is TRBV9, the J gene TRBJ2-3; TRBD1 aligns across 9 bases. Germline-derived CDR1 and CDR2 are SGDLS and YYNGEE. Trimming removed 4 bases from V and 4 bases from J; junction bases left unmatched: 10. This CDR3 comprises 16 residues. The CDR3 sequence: CASSRLAGQGSDTQYF. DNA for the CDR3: TGTGCCAGCAGCCGACTCGCGGGACAGGGTTCAGATACGCAGTATTTT.

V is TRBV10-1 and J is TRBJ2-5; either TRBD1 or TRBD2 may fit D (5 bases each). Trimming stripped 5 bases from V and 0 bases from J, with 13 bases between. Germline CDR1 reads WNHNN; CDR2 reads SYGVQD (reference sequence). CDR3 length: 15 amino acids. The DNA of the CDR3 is TGCGCCAGCAGTCGGGGACGAGGGTACCAAGAGACCCAGTACTTC. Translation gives CASSRGRGYQETQYF.

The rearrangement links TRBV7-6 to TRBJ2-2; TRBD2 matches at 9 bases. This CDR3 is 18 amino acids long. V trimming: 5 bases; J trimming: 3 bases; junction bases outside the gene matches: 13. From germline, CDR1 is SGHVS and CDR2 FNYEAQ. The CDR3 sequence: CASSTPFDRTSDTGELFF. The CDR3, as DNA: TGTGCCAGCAGCACCCCCTTCGACAGGACTAGCGACACCGGGGAGCTGTTTTTT.

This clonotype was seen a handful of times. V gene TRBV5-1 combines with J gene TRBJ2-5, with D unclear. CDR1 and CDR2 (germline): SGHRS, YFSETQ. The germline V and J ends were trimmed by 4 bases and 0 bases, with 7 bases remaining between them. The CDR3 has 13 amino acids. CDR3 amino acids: CASSLRYQETQYF. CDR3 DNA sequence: TGCGCCAGCAGCCTACGGTACCAAGAGACCCAGTACTTC.

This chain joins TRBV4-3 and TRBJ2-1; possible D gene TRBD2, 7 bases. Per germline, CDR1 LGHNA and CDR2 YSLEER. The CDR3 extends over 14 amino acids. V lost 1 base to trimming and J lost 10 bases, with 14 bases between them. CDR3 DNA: TGCGCCAGCAGCCAAGGTGGGGGGGCGGACGAGCAGTTCTTC. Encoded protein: CASSQGGGADEQFF.

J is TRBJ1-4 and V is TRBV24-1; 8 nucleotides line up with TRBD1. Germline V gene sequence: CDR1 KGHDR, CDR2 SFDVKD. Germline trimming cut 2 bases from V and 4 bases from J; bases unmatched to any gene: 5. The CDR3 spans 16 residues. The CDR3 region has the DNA TGTGCCACCAGTGATTCCACAACAGGGGGTAATGAAAAACTGTTTTTT. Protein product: CATSDSTTGGNEKLFF.

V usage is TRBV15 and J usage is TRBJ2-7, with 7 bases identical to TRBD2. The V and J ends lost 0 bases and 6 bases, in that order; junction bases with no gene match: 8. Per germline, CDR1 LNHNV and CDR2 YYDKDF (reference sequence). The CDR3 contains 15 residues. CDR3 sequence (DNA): TGTGCCACCAGCAGAGAAAAGGCGGGAGTCTCCGAGCAGTACTTC. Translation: CATSREKAGVSEQYF.

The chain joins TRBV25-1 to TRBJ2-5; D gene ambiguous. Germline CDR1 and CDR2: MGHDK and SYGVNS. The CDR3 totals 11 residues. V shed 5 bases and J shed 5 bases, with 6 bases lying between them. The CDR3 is CASSWVETQYF. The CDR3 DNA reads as TGTGCCAGCAGTTGGGTTGAGACCCAGTACTTC.

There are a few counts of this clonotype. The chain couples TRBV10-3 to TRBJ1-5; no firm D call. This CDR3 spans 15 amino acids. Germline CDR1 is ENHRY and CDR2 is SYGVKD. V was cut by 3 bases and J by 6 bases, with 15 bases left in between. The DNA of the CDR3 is TGTGCCATCAGTGAATCGACGCGGGTAGGTCAGCCCCAGCATTTT. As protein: CAISESTRVGQPQHF.

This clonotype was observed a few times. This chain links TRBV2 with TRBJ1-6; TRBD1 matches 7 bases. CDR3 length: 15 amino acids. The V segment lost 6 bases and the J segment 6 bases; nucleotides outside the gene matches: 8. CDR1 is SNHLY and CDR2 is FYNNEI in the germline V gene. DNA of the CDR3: TGTGCCAGCAGCTTCACAGGGGACGCTAATTCACCCCTCCACTTT. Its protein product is CASSFTGDANSPLHF.

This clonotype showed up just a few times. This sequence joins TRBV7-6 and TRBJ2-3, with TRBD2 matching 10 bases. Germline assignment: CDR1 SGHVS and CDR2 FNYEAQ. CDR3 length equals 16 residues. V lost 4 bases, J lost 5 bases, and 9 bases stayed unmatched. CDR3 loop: CASSSALAGVGDTQYF. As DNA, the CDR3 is TGTGCCAGCAGCTCCGCCCTAGCGGGAGTGGGAGATACGCAGTATTTT.

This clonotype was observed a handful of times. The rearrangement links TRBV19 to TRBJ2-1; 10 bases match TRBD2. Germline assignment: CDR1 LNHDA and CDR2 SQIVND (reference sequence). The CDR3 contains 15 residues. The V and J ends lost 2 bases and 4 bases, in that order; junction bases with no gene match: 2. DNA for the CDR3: TGTGCCAGTAGTATAAGAGCGGGAGGGTACAATGAGCAGTTCTTC. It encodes CASSIRAGGYNEQFF.

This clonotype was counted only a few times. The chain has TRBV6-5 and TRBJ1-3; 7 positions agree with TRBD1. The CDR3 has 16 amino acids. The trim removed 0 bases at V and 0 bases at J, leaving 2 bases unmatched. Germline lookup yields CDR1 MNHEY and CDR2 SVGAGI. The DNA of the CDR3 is TGTGCCAGCAGTTACTCGGCAGGGGGCTCTGGAAACACCATATATTTT. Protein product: CASSYSAGGSGNTIYF.

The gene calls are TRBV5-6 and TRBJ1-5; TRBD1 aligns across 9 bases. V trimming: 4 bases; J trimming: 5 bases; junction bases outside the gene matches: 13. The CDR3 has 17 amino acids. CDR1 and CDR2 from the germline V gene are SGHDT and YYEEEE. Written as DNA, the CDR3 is TGTGCCAGCAGCGCAAAACGGACAGGGGCGTTCGATCAGCCCCAGCATTTT. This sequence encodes CASSAKRTGAFDQPQHF.

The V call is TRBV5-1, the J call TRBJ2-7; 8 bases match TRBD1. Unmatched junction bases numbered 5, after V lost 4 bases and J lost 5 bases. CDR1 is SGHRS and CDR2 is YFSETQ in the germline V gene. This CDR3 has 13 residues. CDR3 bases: TGCGCCAGCAGCCGGGACAGGAGCAACGAGCAGTACTTC. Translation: CASSRDRSNEQYF. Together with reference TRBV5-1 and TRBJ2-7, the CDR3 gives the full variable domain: KAGVTQTPRYLIKTRGQQVTLSCSPISGHRSVSWYQQTPGQGLQFLFEYFSETQRNKGNFPGRFSGRQFSNSRSEMNVSTLELGDSALYLCASSRDRSNEQYFGPGTRLTVT.

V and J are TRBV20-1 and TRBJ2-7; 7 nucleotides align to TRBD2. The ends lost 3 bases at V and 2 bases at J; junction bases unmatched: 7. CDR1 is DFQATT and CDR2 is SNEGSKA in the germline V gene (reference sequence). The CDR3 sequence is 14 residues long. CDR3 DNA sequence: TGCAGTGCTAGCCGGGACGGGGGGACCTACGAGCAGTACTTC. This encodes CSASRDGGTYEQYF.

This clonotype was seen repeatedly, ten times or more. CDR3 sequence (DNA): TGCAGTGCTAGCCCAGGGGCAGGAGGTTCCTATAATTCACCCCTCCACTTT. Its translation is CSASPGAGGSYNSPLHF. The chain couples TRBV20-1 to TRBJ1-6, with a tentative D call TRBD1 (6 bases). V dropped 3 bases and J dropped 1 base, with 16 bases sitting between them. This CDR3 is built from 17 residues. CDR1 is DFQATT, CDR2 SNEGSKA, per germline (reference sequence).

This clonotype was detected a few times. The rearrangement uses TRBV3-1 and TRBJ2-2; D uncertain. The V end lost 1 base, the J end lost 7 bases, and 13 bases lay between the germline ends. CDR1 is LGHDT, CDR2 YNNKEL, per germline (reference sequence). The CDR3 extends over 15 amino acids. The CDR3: CASSQARSLGGELFF. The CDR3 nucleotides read TGTGCCAGCAGCCAAGCCCGGTCATTGGGCGGGGAGCTGTTTTTT.

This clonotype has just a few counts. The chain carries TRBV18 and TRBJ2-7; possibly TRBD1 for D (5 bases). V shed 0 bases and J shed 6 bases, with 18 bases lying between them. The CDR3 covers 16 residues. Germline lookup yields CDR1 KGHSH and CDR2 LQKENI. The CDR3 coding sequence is TGTGCCAGCTCACCACCTTTAAGGGGCCAACTACGCGAGCAGTACTTC. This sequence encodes CASSPPLRGQLREQYF.

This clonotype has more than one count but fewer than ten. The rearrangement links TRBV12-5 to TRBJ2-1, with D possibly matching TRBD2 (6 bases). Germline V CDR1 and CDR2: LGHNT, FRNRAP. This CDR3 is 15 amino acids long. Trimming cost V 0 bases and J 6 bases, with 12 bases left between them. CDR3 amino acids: CASGLVGGAGNEQFF. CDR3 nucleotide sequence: TGTGCTAGTGGTTTGGTTGGCGGGGCCGGCAATGAGCAGTTCTTC.

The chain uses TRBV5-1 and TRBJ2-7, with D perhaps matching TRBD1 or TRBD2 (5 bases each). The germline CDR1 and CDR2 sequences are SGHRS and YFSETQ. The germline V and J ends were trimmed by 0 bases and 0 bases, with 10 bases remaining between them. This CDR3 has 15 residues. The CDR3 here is CASSLGAGTSYEQYF. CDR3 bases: TGCGCCAGCAGCTTGGGGGCAGGGACCTCCTACGAGCAGTACTTC.

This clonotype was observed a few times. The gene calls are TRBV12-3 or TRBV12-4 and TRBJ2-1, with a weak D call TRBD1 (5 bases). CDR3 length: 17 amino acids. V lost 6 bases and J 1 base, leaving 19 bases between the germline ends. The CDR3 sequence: CASRGFGPQGSYNEQFF. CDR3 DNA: TGTGCCAGCAGGGGTTTCGGGCCTCAGGGTTCCTACAATGAGCAGTTCTTC.

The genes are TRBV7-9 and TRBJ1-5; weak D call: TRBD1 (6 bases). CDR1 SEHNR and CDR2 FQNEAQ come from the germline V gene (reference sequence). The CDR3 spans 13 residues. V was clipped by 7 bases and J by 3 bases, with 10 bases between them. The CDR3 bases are TGTGCCAGCAACAGGGATCTCAATCAGCCCCAGCATTTT. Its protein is CASNRDLNQPQHF.

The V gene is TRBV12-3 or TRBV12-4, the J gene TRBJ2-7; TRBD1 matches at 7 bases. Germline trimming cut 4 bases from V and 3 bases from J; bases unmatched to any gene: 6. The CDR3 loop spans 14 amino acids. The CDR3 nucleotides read TGTGCCAGCAGTTCCGAGGGACAGTACTACGAGCAGTACTTC. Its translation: CASSSEGQYYEQYF.

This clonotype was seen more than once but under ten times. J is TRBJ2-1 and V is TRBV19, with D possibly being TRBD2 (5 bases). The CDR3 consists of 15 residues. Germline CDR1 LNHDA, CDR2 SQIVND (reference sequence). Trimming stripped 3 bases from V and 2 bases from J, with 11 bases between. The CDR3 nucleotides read TGTGCCAGTAGTATCGGGCTAGCCCCCTACAATGAGCAGTTCTTC. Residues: CASSIGLAPYNEQFF.

The CDR3 region has the DNA TGTGCCAGCAGCAACCGGGACAGCCCCATTGGCTCCAAAAACATTCAGTACTTC. Amino acid sequence: CASSNRDSPIGSKNIQYF. The rearrangement uses TRBV11-2 and TRBJ2-4; TRBD1 agrees at 7 bases. With 5 bases clipped from V and 2 bases from J, the junction kept 15 bases outside the gene matches. The CDR3 consists of 18 residues. Germline CDR1 and CDR2: SGHAT and FQNNGV.

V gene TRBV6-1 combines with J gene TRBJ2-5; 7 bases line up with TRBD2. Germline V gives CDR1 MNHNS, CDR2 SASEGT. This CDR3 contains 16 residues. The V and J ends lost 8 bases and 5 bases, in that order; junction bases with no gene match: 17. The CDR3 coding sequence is TGTGCCAGCTCTTCCGGTGGGAGACTAGCTTCCGAGACCCAGTACTTC. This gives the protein CASSSGGRLASETQYF.

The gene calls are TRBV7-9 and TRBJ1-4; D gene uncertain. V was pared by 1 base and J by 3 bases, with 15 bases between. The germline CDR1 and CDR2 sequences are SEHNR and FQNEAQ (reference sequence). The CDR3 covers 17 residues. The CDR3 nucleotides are TGTGCCAGCAGCTTAGACCAGGTTCTTAAATCTAATGAAAAACTGTTTTTT. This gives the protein CASSLDQVLKSNEKLFF.

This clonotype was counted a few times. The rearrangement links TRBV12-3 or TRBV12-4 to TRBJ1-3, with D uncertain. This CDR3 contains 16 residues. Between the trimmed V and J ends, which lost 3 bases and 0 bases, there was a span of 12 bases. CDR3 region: CASSLAALVSGNTIYF. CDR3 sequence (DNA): TGTGCCAGCAGTTTGGCGGCCCTGGTCTCTGGAAACACCATATATTTT.